This T cell receptor (beta chain) was retrieved from a study of cytomegalovirus exposure and HLA in healthy donors. This clone occurred once. What it binds is unknown. TCRdb keeps only in-frame clones here, not all; method: immunoSEQ multiplex PCR. The sample holds 150,000 to 200,000 clones, roughly 83% seen once. The ends were cut back, 8 bases at V and 4 bases at J, with 17 bases in the middle. The CDR3 contains 15 residues. In germline, CDR1 is MDHEN, CDR2 SYDVKM. Study-level results: Three chains tied to CMV proved CMV antigen-specific in vitro. Usually a TCR sequence was rare, but some public TCRs were found in many donors. According to a subsequent analysis, TCR clusters identified in the first cohort showed a tendency to co-occur across the 120 or so validation repertoires. It was reportedly the case that the classifier diagnosed cytomegalovirus status with high specificity and sensitivity.

This receptor was obtained from a man younger than 45 in good health and CMV-seropositive. Material for sequencing was PBMCs. The chain uses TRBV28 and TRBJ2-2, with D maybe TRBD1 (6 bases). Here the CDR3 DNA reads TGTGCCAGCGCCCCCCCACAGGGCGTCACCGGGGAGCTGTTTTTT. This translates into CASAPPQGVTGELFF.